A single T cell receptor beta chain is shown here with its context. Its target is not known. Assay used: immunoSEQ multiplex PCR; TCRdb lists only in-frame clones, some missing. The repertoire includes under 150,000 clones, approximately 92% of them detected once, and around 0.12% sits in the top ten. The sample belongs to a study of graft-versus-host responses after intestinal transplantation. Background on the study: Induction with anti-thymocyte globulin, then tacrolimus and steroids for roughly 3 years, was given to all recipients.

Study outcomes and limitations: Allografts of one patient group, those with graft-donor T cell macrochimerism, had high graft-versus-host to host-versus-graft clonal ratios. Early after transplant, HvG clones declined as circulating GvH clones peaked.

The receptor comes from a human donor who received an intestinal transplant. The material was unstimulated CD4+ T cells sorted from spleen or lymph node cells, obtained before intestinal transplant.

CDR3 bases: TGCGCCAGCAGCTCTCGGGTAGGAACTAATGAAAAACTGTTTTTT. Amino acids: CASSSRVGTNEKLFF. The rearrangement joins TRBV5-1 to TRBJ1-4, with no clear D. This CDR3 is 15 amino acids long. V lost 3 bases, J lost 1 base, and 10 bases lay in between. Germline V gene sequence: CDR1 SGHRS, CDR2 YFSETQ.